Each of the 32 T cell receptor beta chains below was sequenced from the same sample in a study of shared T cell receptors in the human thymus. Generated by immunoSEQ multiplex PCR, the TCRdb table keeps only in-frame clones and is missing some. The sample consists of over 650,000 clones, approximately 87% of them appearing once. These data were also filed under a second study, of human thymus T cells.

Sequencing used thymocytes. These TCRs come from a boy less than two years old with a congenital heart defect.

This clone was observed a few times. The chain joins TRBV25-1 to TRBJ1-3; D uncertain. V dropped 5 bases and J dropped 12 bases, with 14 bases sitting between them. This CDR3 contains 12 residues. Germline values: CDR1 MGHDK, CDR2 SYGVNS. In nucleotides, the CDR3 is TGTGCCAGCAGTCACGAGCATAGCAGCATATATTTT. Translated, it gives CASSHEHSSIYF.

The chain recombines TRBV5-4 with TRBJ1-1; possible D gene TRBD1, 5 bases. From germline, CDR1 is SGHNT and CDR2 YYREEE (reference sequence). V gave up 4 bases and J gave up 0 bases, with 13 bases separating them. There are 15 residues in the CDR3. CDR3 nucleotides: TGTGCCAGCAGCCCAACAGGAGTCCTGAACACTGAAGCTTTCTTT. This codes for CASSPTGVLNTEAFF.

This rearrangement joins TRBV4-1 to TRBJ1-1; TRBD1 aligns across 7 bases. Losses at the gene ends were 4 bases for V and 1 base for J; bases not matched to a gene: 12. Germline lookup yields CDR1 MGHRA and CDR2 YSYEKL. There are 17 residues in the CDR3. The chain's CDR3 is CASSLLTAGTENTEAFF. DNA of the CDR3: TGCGCCAGCAGCCTTCTAACGGCCGGGACAGAGAACACTGAAGCTTTCTTT.

The V and J genes are TRBV5-5 and TRBJ1-1; perhaps TRBD1 as D (5 bases). CDR3 size: 14 residues. Per germline, CDR1 SGHKS and CDR2 YYEKEE (reference sequence). Trimming removed 4 bases at V and 0 bases at J, with 10 bases between. The CDR3 coding sequence is TGTGCCAGCAGCCTGACAGATTTGAACACTGAAGCTTTCTTT. It yields the protein CASSLTDLNTEAFF.

The chain is built from TRBV27 and TRBJ2-7; unclear D gene. The CDR3 has 14 residues. The germline V gene has CDR1 MNHEY and CDR2 SMNVEV (reference sequence). V lost 7 bases and J 0 bases, leaving 13 bases between the germline ends. This CDR3 reads CASIHPNNSYEQYF. The CDR3 coding sequence is TGTGCCAGCATTCATCCAAACAACTCCTACGAGCAGTACTTC.

V and J are TRBV15 and TRBJ1-5; tentative D call: TRBD1 (6 bases). Trimming took 8 bases from V and 3 from J, leaving 20 bases between them. The germline gives CDR1 LNHNV, CDR2 YYDKDF (reference sequence). This CDR3 has 16 residues. The CDR3 DNA reads as TGTGCCACCCGGGAACAGACAGGTCAGAACAATCAGCCCCAGCATTTT. Amino acid sequence: CATREQTGQNNQPQHF. Together with reference TRBV15 and TRBJ1-5, the CDR3 gives the full variable domain: DAMVIQNPRYQVTQFGKPVTLSCSQTLNHNVMYWYQQKSSQAPKLLFHYYDKDFNNEADTPDNFQSRRPNTSFCFLDIRSPGLGDTAMYLCATREQTGQNNQPQHFGDGTRLSIL.

The V and J genes are TRBV18 and TRBJ2-5, with 14 bases lining up with TRBD2. Looked up from germline, CDR1 is KGHSH and CDR2 is LQKENI. After removal of 6 bases from V and 5 bases from J, the junction contained 5 bases not matched to a gene. The CDR3 is made up of 15 amino acids. Here the CDR3 reads CASSQGLAGVETQYF. In DNA form, the CDR3 reads TGTGCCAGCTCTCAGGGACTAGCGGGAGTGGAGACCCAGTACTTC.

The chain carries TRBV12-2 and TRBJ2-7; no check of the table's D call, TRBD2, against the DNA was made. TRBV12-2 corresponds to a pseudogene. The length of the CDR3 is 14 residues. For the CDR3, the DNA is TGTGCAAGTCCCCACCGGCGGGGCCCCTACGAGCAGTACTTC. Protein: CASPHRRGPYEQYF.

The rearrangement joins TRBV5-1 to TRBJ2-4, with a possible D match to TRBD1 (6 bases). Germline CDR1 SGHRS, CDR2 YFSETQ. V gave up 4 bases and J gave up 7 bases, with 15 bases separating them. This CDR3 comprises 14 residues. The CDR3 reads CASSPRGDTNIQYF. CDR3 DNA sequence: TGCGCCAGCAGCCCTCGAGGGGACACCAACATTCAGTACTTC.

The CDR3 coding sequence is TGTGCCAGCTCCATAAAACCGGGACAGAGAGACTACGAGCAGTACTTC. This gives the protein CASSIKPGQRDYEQYF. This chain connects TRBV18 to TRBJ2-7; 7 bases line up with TRBD1. The length of the CDR3 is 16 residues. J gave up 3 bases and V 6 bases, and 14 bases lay outside the gene matches. The germline CDR1 and CDR2 sequences are KGHSH and LQKENI.

This chain joins TRBV18 and TRBJ1-1, with D perhaps TRBD1 (5 bases). V was clipped by 3 bases and J by 3 bases, with 8 bases between them. The CDR3 loop spans 13 amino acids. Per germline, CDR1 KGHSH and CDR2 LQKENI. The CDR3 loop is CASSPDTDTEAFF. As DNA, the CDR3 is TGTGCCAGCTCACCGGACACCGACACTGAAGCTTTCTTT.

The gene calls are TRBV5-1 and TRBJ2-1, with 13 nucleotides matching TRBD2. The V segment lost 1 base and the J segment 2 bases; nucleotides outside the gene matches: 12. Germline assignment: CDR1 SGHRS and CDR2 YFSETQ. The CDR3 consists of 20 residues. CDR3 bases: TGCGCCAGCAGCTTGTCCGAGACTAGCGGGGGGAACGCAACCTACAATGAGCAGTTCTTC. Translating gives CASSLSETSGGNATYNEQFF.

This chain's CDR3 is CASSLGTGRDTEAFF. The CDR3 DNA follows: TGTGCCAGCAGCTTGGGGACAGGGCGGGACACTGAAGCTTTCTTT. The J gene is TRBJ1-1, the V gene TRBV11-2; TRBD1 matches 9 bases. The CDR3 loop spans 15 amino acids. CDR1 and CDR2 (germline): SGHAT, FQNNGV. Germline trimming cut 3 bases from V and 3 bases from J; bases unmatched to any gene: 5.

V and J are TRBV9 and TRBJ2-2, with D tentatively TRBD2 (5 bases). The germline V gene encodes CDR1 SGDLS and CDR2 YYNGEE. The CDR3 spans 16 residues. Trimming took 0 bases from V and 5 from J, leaving 14 bases between them. Here the CDR3 reads CASSVVSSGGTGELFF. As DNA, the CDR3 is TGTGCCAGCAGCGTAGTCTCGTCTGGCGGGACCGGGGAGCTGTTTTTT.

The chain employs TRBV4-1 and TRBJ2-3; tentative D call: TRBD2 (7 bases). The germline CDR1 and CDR2 sequences are MGHRA and YSYEKL. V lost 4 bases and J lost 4, with 18 bases in between. The CDR3 extends over 16 amino acids. The DNA of the CDR3 is TGCGCCAGCAGCCGTAGGACTAGGGGGGGTCCAGATACGCAGTATTTT. As protein: CASSRRTRGGPDTQYF.

This chain links TRBV6-5 with TRBJ2-2; weak D call: TRBD1 (7 bases). Trimming pared 0 bases from V and 6 bases from J, leaving 11 bases between. The CDR3 length is 15 residues. Per the germline V gene, CDR1 is MNHEY and CDR2 is SVGAGI. CDR3 loop: CASSYSTGDSGELFF. The CDR3 nucleotides are TGTGCCAGCAGTTACTCCACAGGGGACTCCGGGGAGCTGTTTTTT.

The gene calls are TRBV5-4 and TRBJ1-1; TRBD1 might be the D (6 bases). Trimming removed 0 bases from V and 1 base from J, with 13 bases in between. The CDR3 sequence is 16 residues long. CDR1 is SGHNT and CDR2 is YYREEE in the germline V gene (reference sequence). CDR3 coding DNA: TGTGCCAGCAGCTTGGATCTGGGCAGGGGGAACACTGAAGCTTTCTTT. It encodes CASSLDLGRGNTEAFF.

The chain carries TRBV28 and TRBJ1-1, with 7 bases matching TRBD1. The CDR3 runs to 14 residues. Per germline, CDR1 MDHEN and CDR2 SYDVKM. V shed 6 bases and J 2 bases; nucleotides not matched to a gene: 6. CDR3 loop: CASSHRDSNTEAFF. The CDR3 DNA follows: TGTGCCAGCAGCCACCGGGACAGCAACACTGAAGCTTTCTTT.

CDR3 amino acids: CAALLPNEQFF. As DNA, the CDR3 is TGTGCTGCTTTACTCCCCAATGAGCAGTTCTTC. This chain connects TRBV30 to TRBJ2-1; D is ambiguous. Germline CDR1 and CDR2: GTSNPN and SVGIG (reference sequence). The CDR3 totals 11 residues.

This clone was seen only once. The genes are TRBV29-1 and TRBJ2-3; 10 bases fit TRBD2. V lost 6 bases and J lost 2; bases outside the gene matches: 17. This CDR3 has 18 amino acids. From germline, CDR1 is SQVTM and CDR2 ANQGSEA. CDR3: CSVQPGSGGTPSTDTQYF. The CDR3 DNA reads as TGCAGCGTCCAACCGGGTAGCGGGGGGACCCCCTCCACAGATACGCAGTATTTT.

This clone is a singleton in its sample. The chain couples TRBV5-1 to TRBJ2-7; D remains unclear. This CDR3 comprises 15 residues. Trimming cost V 0 bases and J 3 bases, with 13 bases left between them. Per germline, CDR1 SGHRS and CDR2 YFSETQ. CDR3 sequence: CASSLDTGSFYEQYF. The CDR3 bases are TGCGCCAGCAGCTTGGATACCGGGTCTTTCTACGAGCAGTACTTC. Drawing the rest from reference TRBV5-1 and TRBJ2-7, the complete variable domain is KAGVTQTPRYLIKTRGQQVTLSCSPISGHRSVSWYQQTPGQGLQFLFEYFSETQRNKGNFPGRFSGRQFSNSRSEMNVSTLELGDSALYLCASSLDTGSFYEQYFGPGTRLTVT.

The CDR3 region has the DNA TGCGCCAGCAGTGAGGGGGAAGGGGACCAAGAGACCCAGTACTTC. This encodes CASSEGEGDQETQYF. The chain links TRBV10-1 to TRBJ2-5, with D possibly matching TRBD1 (5 bases). The germline V and J ends were trimmed by 2 bases and 0 bases, with 10 bases remaining between them. CDR3 length: 15 residues. Germline CDR1 WNHNN, CDR2 SYGVQD (reference sequence).

The chain uses TRBV28 and TRBJ1-3, with 7 bases identical to TRBD1. The CDR3 has 15 amino acids. Trimming at V came to 6 bases and at J to 0 bases, leaving 5 bases not matched to a gene. The germline CDR1 and CDR2 sequences are MDHEN and SYDVKM. The CDR3 loop reads CASRSDRSSGNTIYF. DNA for the CDR3: TGTGCCAGCAGGTCGGACAGGTCCTCTGGAAACACCATATATTTT. Using reference TRBV28 and TRBJ1-3 for the parts outside the CDR3, the full variable domain is DVKVTQSSRYLVKRTGEKVFLECVQDMDHENMFWYRQDPGLGLRLIYFSYDVKMKEKGDIPEGYSVSREKKERFSLILESASTNQTSMYLCASRSDRSSGNTIYFGEGSWLTVV.

This sequence joins TRBV30 and TRBJ1-4; TRBD1 matches 7 bases. Germline lookup yields CDR1 GTSNPN and CDR2 SVGIG (reference sequence). V was clipped by 0 bases and J by 3 bases; unmatched bases: 7. The CDR3 covers 16 residues. In DNA, the CDR3 is TGTGCCTGGAGTGTTACGAGGACAGGCTCTAATGAAAAACTGTTTTTT. Translating gives CAWSVTRTGSNEKLFF.

The rearrangement links TRBV5-1 to TRBJ1-5; TRBD1 agrees at 7 bases. Germline CDR1 reads SGHRS; CDR2 reads YFSETQ. The CDR3 loop spans 14 amino acids. With V trimmed by 5 bases and J by 6 bases, 8 bases remained unmatched. The CDR3 protein is CASRQETGLQPQHF. The CDR3 DNA reads as TGCGCCAGCAGGCAAGAGACAGGGCTTCAGCCCCAGCATTTT.

The CDR3 loop reads CASSADRASYEQYF. The DNA of the CDR3 is TGTGCCAGCAGCGCGGACAGAGCCTCCTACGAGCAGTACTTC. The chain employs TRBV13 and TRBJ2-7; TRBD1 is a possible D gene (6 bases). V was trimmed by 5 bases and J by 0 bases, leaving 11 bases between them. This CDR3 contains 14 residues. The V gene's germline CDR1 is PRHDT and CDR2 FYEKMQ (reference sequence).

The chain couples TRBV9 to TRBJ2-6; D is undetermined. The CDR3 has 20 residues. V was pared by 4 bases and J by 0 bases, with 23 bases between. Germline lookup yields CDR1 SGDLS and CDR2 YYNGEE. CDR3 nucleotides: TGTGCCAGCAGCACTAATAAACCATTCAGTCACTCCTCTGGGGCCAACGTCCTGACTTTC. It yields the protein CASSTNKPFSHSSGANVLTF.

The V gene is TRBV29-1, the J gene TRBJ1-4; the D gene is possibly TRBD1 (5 bases). Trimming left V 6 bases short and J 4 bases short, with 18 bases between. CDR3 size: 15 residues. Germline-derived CDR1 and CDR2 are SQVTM and ANQGSEA. The CDR3 DNA reads as TGCAGCGTAGGCGGGAAGACAGAAAATAATGAAAAACTGTTTTTT. It translates to CSVGGKTENNEKLFF.

The chain carries TRBV4-3 and TRBJ2-4; D unclear. CDR1 LGHNA and CDR2 YSLEER come from the germline V gene. The V end lost 1 base, the J end lost 0 bases, and 13 bases lay between the germline ends. CDR3 length: 17 amino acids. The DNA for the CDR3 is TGCGCCAGCAGCCAAGCTCTATTAGATGTAGCCAAAAACATTCAGTACTTC. This codes for CASSQALLDVAKNIQYF.

A single count supports this clone. This chain joins TRBV29-1 and TRBJ2-1, with TRBD2 matching 7 bases. CDR1 is SQVTM, CDR2 ANQGSEA, per germline. The CDR3 loop spans 18 amino acids. Unmatched junction bases numbered 22, after V lost 4 bases and J lost 7 bases. The CDR3, as DNA: TGCAGCGTTGGGGTTCTAGCGGCAGTTGGATTACCCCATAATGAGCAGTTCTTC. It translates to CSVGVLAAVGLPHNEQFF.

V and J are TRBV6-1 and TRBJ1-1; D may be TRBD1 (6 bases). The germline V and J ends were trimmed by 6 bases and 0 bases, with 14 bases remaining between them. This CDR3 spans 15 amino acids. Germline assignment: CDR1 MNHNS and CDR2 SASEGT. The CDR3 DNA reads as TGTGCCAGCAGCCACAGGGAGCCTTTGAACACTGAAGCTTTCTTT. This encodes CASSHREPLNTEAFF.

This chain links TRBV20-1 with TRBJ2-1; 7 bases map to TRBD1. CDR3 size: 11 residues. Trimming cost V 4 bases and J 10 bases; bases outside gene matches: 4. Germline CDR1 is DFQATT and CDR2 is SNEGSKA (reference sequence). For the CDR3, the DNA is TGCAGTGCTAAACGACAGGGAGAGCAGTTCTTC. Protein product: CSAKRQGEQFF.